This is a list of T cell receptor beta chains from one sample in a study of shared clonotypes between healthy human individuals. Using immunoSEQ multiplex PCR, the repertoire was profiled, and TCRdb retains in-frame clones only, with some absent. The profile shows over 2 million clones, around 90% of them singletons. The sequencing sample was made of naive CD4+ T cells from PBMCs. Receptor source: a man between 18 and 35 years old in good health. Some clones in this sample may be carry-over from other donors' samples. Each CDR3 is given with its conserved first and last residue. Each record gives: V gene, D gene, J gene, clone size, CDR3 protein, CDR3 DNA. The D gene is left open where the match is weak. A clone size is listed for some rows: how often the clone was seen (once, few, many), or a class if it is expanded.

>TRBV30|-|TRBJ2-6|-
CAWLPKYSGANVLTF
TGTGCCTGGCTACCTAAGTACTCTGGGGCCAACGTCCTGACTTTC
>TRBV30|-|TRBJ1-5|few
CAGGPGPNQPQHF
TGTGCCGGAGGACCGGGGCCCAATCAGCCCCAGCATTTT
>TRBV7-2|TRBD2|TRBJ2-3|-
CASSFRSGTTDTQYF
TGTGCCAGCAGCTTCCGGAGCGGGACCACAGATACGCAGTATTTT
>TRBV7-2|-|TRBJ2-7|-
CASSFVRGDQYF
TGTGCCAGCAGCTTTGTTAGGGGAGACCAGTACTTC
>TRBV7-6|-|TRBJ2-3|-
CASSSKGVVTDTQYF
TGTGCCAGCAGCTCAAAAGGGGTGGTCACAGATACGCAGTATTTT
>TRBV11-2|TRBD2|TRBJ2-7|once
CASSRGVYEQYF
TGTGCCAGCAGCCGGGGGGTTTACGAGCAGTACTTC
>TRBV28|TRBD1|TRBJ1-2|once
CASSLGTEFYGYTF
TGTGCCAGCAGTTTAGGGACAGAATTCTATGGCTACACCTTC
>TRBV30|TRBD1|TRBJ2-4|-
CAWSAQGQGTNIQYF
TGTGCCTGGAGTGCACAGGGACAGGGTACAAACATTCAGTACTTC
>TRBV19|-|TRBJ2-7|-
CASREQPSSYEQYF
TGTGCCAGTAGGGAGCAGCCATCTTCCTACGAGCAGTACTTC
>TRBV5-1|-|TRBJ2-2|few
CASSLSGPGELFF
TGCGCCAGCTCCCTTTCGGGTCCCGGGGAGCTGTTTTTT
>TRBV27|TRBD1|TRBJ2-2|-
CASSGQGIGTGELFF
TGTGCCAGCAGTGGACAGGGAATCGGAACCGGGGAGCTGTTTTTT
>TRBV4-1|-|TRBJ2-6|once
CASSLGPSSGANVLTF
TGCGCCAGCAGCCTAGGGCCGAGCTCTGGGGCCAACGTCCTGACTTTC
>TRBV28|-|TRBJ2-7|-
CASSRRYEQYF
TGTGCCAGCAGTCGTCGCTACGAGCAGTACTTC
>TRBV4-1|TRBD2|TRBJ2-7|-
CASSTTTSGASSYEQYF
TGCGCCAGCAGCACGACGACTAGCGGGGCGAGCTCCTACGAGCAGTACTTC
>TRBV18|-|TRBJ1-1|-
CASFSQGNTEAFF
TGTGCCAGCTTCTCTCAGGGGAACACTGAAGCTTTCTTT
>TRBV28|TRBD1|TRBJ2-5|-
CASSAQTGGWRETQYF
TGTGCCAGCAGTGCACAAACAGGGGGCTGGAGAGAGACCCAGTACTTC
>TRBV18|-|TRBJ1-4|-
CASSPPGTKKEKLFF
TGTGCCAGCTCACCACCCGGGACAAAGAAGGAAAAACTGTTTTTT
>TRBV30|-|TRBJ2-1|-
CAWSDEGEQFF
TGTGCCTGGAGTGATGAGGGAGAGCAGTTCTTC
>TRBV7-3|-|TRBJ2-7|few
CASSLSSYEQYF
TGTGCCAGCAGCCTCAGCTCCTACGAGCAGTACTTC
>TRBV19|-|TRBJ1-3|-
CASSPTTAAGNTIYF
TGTGCCAGTAGTCCTACGACAGCGGCTGGAAACACCATATATTTT
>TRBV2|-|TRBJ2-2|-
CASTVSANTGELFF
TGTGCCAGCACGGTTTCCGCCAACACCGGGGAGCTGTTTTTT
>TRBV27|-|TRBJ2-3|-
CASSLPGVDTQYF
TGTGCCAGCAGTTTACCCGGCGTCGATACGCAGTATTTT
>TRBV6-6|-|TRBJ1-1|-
CASSRGGETEAFF
TGTGCCAGCAGTCGAGGGGGGGAGACTGAAGCTTTCTTT
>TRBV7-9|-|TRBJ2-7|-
CASSSLYEQYF
TGTGCCAGCAGCTCCCTCTACGAGCAGTACTTC
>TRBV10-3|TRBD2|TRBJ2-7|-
CAIQAGYKQYF
TGTGCCATCCAAGCGGGGTACAAGCAGTACTTC